The 17 T cell receptor beta chains listed next were all sequenced from one sample in a study of T cell repertoires in cytomegalovirus infection. Antigen specificity for these receptors is unknown. TCRdb itself ran the reads through MiXCR, one entry per CDR3 protein. Counted here are fewer than 900,000 distinct CDR3 sequences, under 35% occurring once; the ten biggest clones make up under 15%. The sample here was cultured CD8+ T cells from PBMCs, taken from culture after CMV antigen stimulation. The source is a human donor in good health (CMV status not recorded). Some clones in this sample may be carry-over from other donors' samples.

This clonotype was recorded many times. The V call is TRBV7-9, the J call TRBJ2-7, with TRBD1 matching over 7 bases. With V trimmed by 0 bases and J by 2 bases, 1 base remained unmatched. There are 14 residues in the CDR3. Germline V gene lookup returns CDR1 SEHNR and CDR2 FQNEAQ (reference sequence). The DNA for the CDR3 is TGTGCCAGCAGCTTAGCGGGACAGCCCTACGAGCAGTACGTC. As protein: CASSLAGQPYEQYV.

This clonotype was picked up a small number of times. The V call is TRBV6-2 or TRBV6-3, the J call TRBJ1-1, with D perhaps matching TRBD1 (5 bases). The CDR3 totals 19 residues. The germline CDR1 and CDR2 sequences are MNHEY and SVGEGT. Trimming took off 1 base at V and 3 bases at J, with 24 bases between the two ends. The CDR3 DNA reads TGTGCCAGCAGTTACTTCGGAGTCCAGGGCTACATGTTGGACACTGAAGCTTTCTTT. Protein product: CASSYFGVQGYMLDTEAFF.

This clonotype came up once. This rearrangement joins TRBV2 to TRBJ2-4; D uncertain. The V and J ends lost 1 base and 1 base respectively, with 11 bases between them. The germline V gene has CDR1 SNHLY and CDR2 FYNNEI. The CDR3 contains 16 residues. CDR3 sequence reads: CASSEVRSRAKNIQYF. Here the CDR3 DNA reads TGTGCCAGCAGTGAAGTCAGGAGTCGGGCCAAAAACATTCAGTACTTC.

The chain joins TRBV7-6 to TRBJ2-7, with TRBD1 identical over 8 bases. The V gene end was trimmed by 4 bases and the J gene end by 4 bases; junction bases not matched to a gene: 9. The CDR3 totals 15 residues. Germline lookup yields CDR1 SGHVS and CDR2 FNYEAQ. CDR3 residues: CASSSGAGGSYEQYV. CDR3 coding DNA: TGTGCCAGCAGCTCGGGGGCAGGGGGCAGTTACGAGCAGTACGTC.

In this sample, this clonotype turned up many times. This chain uses TRBV7-8 with TRBJ1-4; D is possibly TRBD1 (6 bases). This CDR3 is 14 amino acids long. The germline V gene encodes CDR1 SGHVS and CDR2 FQNEAQ. Trimming took off 2 bases at V and 8 bases at J, with 12 bases between the two ends. The CDR3 region is CASSLQGRGEKLFF. The CDR3, as DNA: TGTGCCAGCAGCTTACAGGGGAGAGGAGAAAAACTGTTTTTT.

The chain has TRBV6-8 and TRBJ1-5, with TRBD1 matching over 8 bases. The CDR3 length is 17 residues. CDR1 is MNHGY, CDR2 SAAAGT, per germline. The V segment lost 4 bases and the J segment 0 bases; nucleotides outside the gene matches: 8. DNA of the CDR3: TGTGCCAGCAGTTCCGGGACAGGAATGTATAGCAATCAGCCCCAGCATTTT. Its translation is CASSSGTGMYSNQPQHF.

The rearrangement links TRBV20-1 to TRBJ2-1; D is perhaps TRBD2 (5 bases). Trimming cost V 2 bases and J 1 base, with 12 bases left between them. The CDR3 contains 15 residues. In germline, CDR1 is DFQATT, CDR2 SNEGSKA (reference sequence). The CDR3 bases are TGCAGTGCTAGATCCGGTTGGGAGTCCTACAATGAGCAGTTCTTC. Its protein product is CSARSGWESYNEQFF.

This clonotype was picked up a small number of times. The V call is TRBV6-1, the J call TRBJ2-1; 8 bases fit TRBD1. J gave up 5 bases and V 5 bases, and 5 bases lay outside the gene matches. In germline, CDR1 is MNHNS, CDR2 SASEGT. The CDR3 is 14 amino acids. This CDR3 reads CASSRRQGHNEQFF. The CDR3 DNA is TGTGCCAGCAGTCGTAGACAGGGGCACAATGAGCAGTTCTTC.

This clonotype was seen a few times. The J gene is TRBJ2-2, the V gene TRBV27; D is possibly TRBD1 (6 bases). This CDR3 spans 16 amino acids. Germline values: CDR1 MNHEY, CDR2 SMNVEV (reference sequence). V was cut by 6 bases and J by 5 bases, with 19 bases left in between. The CDR3 bases are TGTGCCAGCAGCCCTTCCGGAACAGGGTTTACCGGGGAGCTGTTTTTT. Its translation is CASSPSGTGFTGELFF.

This clonotype was picked up many times. V and J are TRBV6-1 and TRBJ2-4; no firm D call. The germline V gene encodes CDR1 MNHNS and CDR2 SASEGT. This CDR3 comprises 11 residues. V lost 2 bases and J lost 8, with 4 bases in between. Here the CDR3 DNA reads TGTGCCAGCAGTGAAAGTGACATTCAGTACTTC. Its translation is CASSESDIQYF.

V and J are TRBV24-1 and TRBJ2-3, with 7 bases matching TRBD2. CDR1 and CDR2 from the germline V gene are KGHDR and SFDVKD. The CDR3 is 13 amino acids. With 1 base clipped from V and 6 bases from J, the junction kept 0 bases outside the gene matches. CDR3 DNA sequence: TGTGCCACCAGTGATTTACTAGCGGATACGCAGTATTTT. Encoded protein: CATSDLLADTQYF.

Written as DNA, the CDR3 is TGCGCCAGCAGCCAAGGGTTGGGGTCCTACGAGCAGTACGTC. It translates to CASSQGLGSYEQYV. V and J are TRBV4-3 and TRBJ2-7; no clear D gene. The V end lost 1 base, the J end lost 1 base, and 8 bases lay between the germline ends. CDR3 length equals 14 residues. The germline V gene encodes CDR1 LGHNA and CDR2 YSLEER.

V usage is TRBV27 and J usage is TRBJ1-1, with TRBD1 identical over 9 bases. V was pared by 8 bases and J by 2 bases, with 9 bases of the junction left unmatched. CDR3 size: 15 residues. The germline CDR1 and CDR2 sequences are MNHEY and SMNVEV (reference sequence). The CDR3 loop reads CASLDRGMGNTEAFF. CDR3 nucleotide sequence: TGTGCCAGCCTAGACAGGGGGATGGGAAACACTGAAGCTTTCTTT.

The J gene is TRBJ2-1, the V gene TRBV11-3; D gene ambiguous. From germline, CDR1 is SGHNT and CDR2 YENEEA. Trimming shortened V by 1 base and J by 4 bases, and 8 bases separated the two germline ends. CDR3 length: 14 amino acids. The CDR3 sequence is CASSLVTGYNEQFF. In DNA, the CDR3 is TGTGCCAGCAGCTTAGTTACCGGTTACAATGAGCAGTTCTTC.

This clonotype was detected a few times. The chain links TRBV19 to TRBJ1-1; TRBD1 agrees at 11 bases. The V gene end was trimmed by 10 bases and the J gene end by 4 bases; junction bases not matched to a gene: 11. The CDR3 is 15 residues long. The germline CDR1 and CDR2 sequences are LNHDA and SQIVND (reference sequence). CDR3 sequence (DNA): TGTGCCACATGTCGGACAGGGGGCGCCTTCACTGAAGCTTTCTTT. Protein product: CATCRTGGAFTEAFF. Looking up the rest from reference TRBV19 and TRBJ1-1 gives the full variable domain: DGGITQSPKYLFRKEGQNVTLSCEQNLNHDAMYWYRQDPGQGLRLIYYSQIVNDFQKGDIAEGYSVSREKKESFPLTVTSAQKNPTAFYLCATCRTGGAFTEAFFGQGTRLTVV.

Only a few counts were recorded for this clonotype. V is TRBV20-1 and J is TRBJ2-7; D uncertain. CDR1 DFQATT and CDR2 SNEGSKA come from the germline V gene (reference sequence). This CDR3 contains 12 residues. Trimming stripped 6 bases from V and 7 bases from J, with 16 bases between. This chain's CDR3 is CSAMVPSQEQYF. CDR3 in DNA: TGCAGTGCCATGGTACCCAGTCAAGAGCAGTACTTC.

The chain has TRBV3-1 and TRBJ2-5, with D perhaps matching TRBD2 (6 bases). Germline V gene lookup returns CDR1 LGHDT and CDR2 YNNKEL (reference sequence). V shed 4 bases and J shed 5 bases, with 17 bases lying between them. The CDR3 has 15 amino acids. CDR3 sequence: CASSPSDYREETQYF. The DNA of the CDR3 is TGTGCCAGCAGCCCCTCGGACTACCGGGAGGAGACCCAGTACTTC.